These T cell receptor beta chains were read from a single sample in a study of technical replicates of blood from a handful of donors. Assay: immunoSEQ multiplex PCR; the TCRdb copy retains only in-frame clones and omits some. The profile shows tens of thousands of clones, roughly nine tenths of them singletons. The specimen was PBMCs. These receptors originate from a human donor in good health. Some clones in this sample may be carry-over from other donors' samples. Each CDR3 is given with its conserved first and last residue. The order of the fields is V gene, J gene, clone size, D gene, CDR3 DNA, CDR3 protein. D genes are given only for firm matches. For some rows the clone size is stated as once, few or many, or as a class when expanded; others skip it.

V: TRBV10-3; J: TRBJ1-2; size: .; D: TRBD1; DNA: TGTGCCATCAGCGGAACCGGGACAGGGACCGGCTACACCTTC; CDR3: CAISGTGTGTGYTF
V: TRBV30; J: TRBJ1-2; size: .; D: .; DNA: TGTGCCTGGAGTGGTAGTACCGGCTACACCTTC; CDR3: CAWSGSTGYTF
V: TRBV25-1; J: TRBJ2-5; size: .; D: .; DNA: TGTGCCAGCAGTTGGGGGCCCGACTCCTATCAAGAGACCCAGTACTTC; CDR3: CASSWGPDSYQETQYF
V: TRBV6-1; J: TRBJ1-2; size: .; D: .; DNA: TGTGCCAGCAGTGACGATCGCACCGGGGGAGGATATGGCTACACCTTC; CDR3: CASSDDRTGGGYGYTF
V: TRBV7-9; J: TRBJ2-2; size: few; D: .; DNA: TGTGCCAGCAGCTCCCCTTGGCGGACAGTCGTAGGGGAGCTGTTTTTT; CDR3: CASSSPWRTVVGELFF
V: TRBV5-1; J: TRBJ1-1; size: .; D: TRBD1; DNA: TGCGCCAGCAGCCAAGGGACAGGGTCCACTGAAGCTTTCTTT; CDR3: CASSQGTGSTEAFF
V: TRBV19; J: TRBJ2-2; size: .; D: TRBD1; DNA: TGTGCCAGTAGTATCTCCCTCGGGACAGGGTTTCCCGGGGAGCTGTTTTTT; CDR3: CASSISLGTGFPGELFF
V: TRBV18; J: TRBJ2-3; size: .; D: .; DNA: TGTGCCAGCTCACCCGTCGGTGGGCAGGGCACAGATACGCAGTATTTT; CDR3: CASSPVGGQGTDTQYF
V: TRBV10-3; J: TRBJ1-1; size: once; D: .; DNA: TGTGCCATCAGTGACCCCCCGAGAGGGCATGGTGAAGCTTTCTTT; CDR3: CAISDPPRGHGEAFF
V: TRBV6-1; J: TRBJ1-4; size: once; D: .; DNA: TGTGCCAGCAGTGGAAGGGGCCTAATGACTAATGAAAAACTGTTTTTT; CDR3: CASSGRGLMTNEKLFF
V: TRBV5-1; J: TRBJ2-1; size: .; D: .; DNA: TGCGCCAGCAGTGAGGGGGGGGCCCGAAATGAGCAGTTCTTC; CDR3: CASSEGGARNEQFF
V: TRBV5-1; J: TRBJ2-5; size: .; D: TRBD2; DNA: TGCGCCAGCAGTCGTAGCGGGGGGGCCCGGCAAGAGACCCAGTACTTC; CDR3: CASSRSGGARQETQYF
V: TRBV9; J: TRBJ1-3; size: .; D: .; DNA: TGTGCCAGCAGCGTAGAGGGAGCCGACTCTGGAAACACCATATATTTT; CDR3: CASSVEGADSGNTIYF
V: TRBV7-2; J: TRBJ1-2; size: .; D: .; DNA: TGTGCCAGCAGCTTAGGCGGGGGAGGCTCAGCGAACTATGGCTACACCTTC; CDR3: CASSLGGGGSANYGYTF
V: TRBV15; J: TRBJ2-1; size: .; D: TRBD2; DNA: TGTGCCACCAGCAGAGATCGGGCTAGCGGGACGAATGAGCAGTTCTTC; CDR3: CATSRDRASGTNEQFF
V: TRBV2; J: TRBJ2-5; size: .; D: TRBD2; DNA: TGTGCCAGCAGTGACGAGCGGGGGGGAGAGACCCAGTACTTC; CDR3: CASSDERGGETQYF
V: TRBV11-3; J: TRBJ2-1; size: .; D: TRBD2; DNA: TGTGCCAGCAGCCCCAACCCTTGGACTAGCGGGGGGGCCGGTGAGCAGTTCTTC; CDR3: CASSPNPWTSGGAGEQFF
V: TRBV13; J: TRBJ2-7; size: .; D: TRBD2; DNA: TGTGCCAGCAGCTCGACGGGAGTCGCGGGGGGGCCAAGCTCCTACGAGCAGTACTTC; CDR3: CASSSTGVAGGPSSYEQYF
V: TRBV5-6; J: TRBJ2-6; size: .; D: TRBD1; DNA: TGTGCCAGCAGCGCCGGGACAGGGGCTTTTGGGGCCAACGTCCTGACTTTC; CDR3: CASSAGTGAFGANVLTF
V: TRBV2; J: TRBJ2-3; size: .; D: TRBD2; DNA: TGTGCCAGCAGTAGTCTAGCGGGAGGGCCGGTGACAGATACGCAGTATTTT; CDR3: CASSSLAGGPVTDTQYF
V: TRBV5-4; J: TRBJ1-2; size: .; D: .; DNA: TGTGCCAGCTCCCCAATGGGGGGTAAAGTAGATGGCTACACCTTC; CDR3: CASSPMGGKVDGYTF
V: TRBV10-3; J: TRBJ2-7; size: .; D: TRBD2; DNA: TGTGCCATCAGTGAGGGGGGACTAGCGGGCTACGAGCAGTACTTC; CDR3: CAISEGGLAGYEQYF
V: TRBV2; J: TRBJ1-6; size: once; D: .; DNA: TGTGCCGGCACGGGAGAGGGTAATTCACCCCTCCACTTT; CDR3: CAGTGEGNSPLHF
V: TRBV19; J: TRBJ2-1; size: .; D: TRBD1; DNA: TGTGCCAGTAGGGGACAGGGGGCGTACAATGAGCAGTTCTTC; CDR3: CASRGQGAYNEQFF
V: TRBV7-2; J: TRBJ2-2; size: .; D: TRBD2; DNA: TGTGCCAGCAGCTTGGGGACTAGCGGGAGCACCGGGGAGCTGTTTTTT; CDR3: CASSLGTSGSTGELFF
V: TRBV6-6; J: TRBJ1-6; size: .; D: TRBD1; DNA: TGTGCCAGCAGCAGGGACCTGACAGGGGTTGGCTCACCCCTCCACTTT; CDR3: CASSRDLTGVGSPLHF
V: TRBV6-5; J: TRBJ2-7; size: once; D: TRBD1; DNA: TGTGCCAGCAGTTACTCTGACAGGGATAGCTACGAGCAGTACTTC; CDR3: CASSYSDRDSYEQYF
V: TRBV5-6; J: TRBJ2-5; size: once; D: TRBD2; DNA: TGTGCCAGCAGCTTGGCCCGGGGGGTAGCGGGAGTGTATGAGACCCAGTACTTC; CDR3: CASSLARGVAGVYETQYF
V: TRBV19; J: TRBJ2-5; size: .; D: .; DNA: TGTGCCAGTAGTATAGATCGAGGGCAAGAGACCCAGTACTTC; CDR3: CASSIDRGQETQYF
V: TRBV6-5; J: TRBJ1-1; size: .; D: TRBD1; DNA: TGTGCCAGCAGTCCACTTGGGACAGTTAACACTGAAGCTTTCTTT; CDR3: CASSPLGTVNTEAFF
V: TRBV10-3; J: TRBJ2-2; size: once; D: TRBD1; DNA: TGTGCCATCAGTGCCTGGGACAGCACCGGGGAGCTGTTTTTT; CDR3: CAISAWDSTGELFF
V: TRBV7-9; J: TRBJ1-2; size: .; D: .; DNA: TGTGCCAGCAGCCGGGGTGATGGCTATGGCTACACCTTC; CDR3: CASSRGDGYGYTF
V: TRBV7-3; J: TRBJ1-6; size: .; D: .; DNA: TGTGCCAGCAGCCGAGGGGGGGGTGGTAATTCACCCCTCCACTTT; CDR3: CASSRGGGGNSPLHF
V: TRBV28; J: TRBJ2-2; size: few; D: TRBD2; DNA: TGTGCCAGCAGTTTGGGCGGGAGGGCCGGGACCGGGGAGCTGTTTTTT; CDR3: CASSLGGRAGTGELFF
V: TRBV6-6; J: TRBJ1-5; size: .; D: .; DNA: TGTGCCACCACCCAAGGACTGTCGGTTCAGCCCCAGCATTTT; CDR3: CATTQGLSVQPQHF
V: TRBV19; J: TRBJ2-1; size: once; D: .; DNA: TGTGCCAGTAGTACAGGGCCAGACCCCACGGGTGAGCAGTTCTTC; CDR3: CASSTGPDPTGEQFF
V: TRBV6-4; J: TRBJ2-3; size: .; D: .; DNA: TGTGCCAGCAGTGACTCAGGTAGGAGAGCTCTCACAGATACGCAGTATTTT; CDR3: CASSDSGRRALTDTQYF
V: TRBV7-3; J: TRBJ2-3; size: .; D: .; DNA: TGTGCCAGGAACCGGACTGAGGTTGGGGATACGCAGTATTTT; CDR3: CARNRTEVGDTQYF